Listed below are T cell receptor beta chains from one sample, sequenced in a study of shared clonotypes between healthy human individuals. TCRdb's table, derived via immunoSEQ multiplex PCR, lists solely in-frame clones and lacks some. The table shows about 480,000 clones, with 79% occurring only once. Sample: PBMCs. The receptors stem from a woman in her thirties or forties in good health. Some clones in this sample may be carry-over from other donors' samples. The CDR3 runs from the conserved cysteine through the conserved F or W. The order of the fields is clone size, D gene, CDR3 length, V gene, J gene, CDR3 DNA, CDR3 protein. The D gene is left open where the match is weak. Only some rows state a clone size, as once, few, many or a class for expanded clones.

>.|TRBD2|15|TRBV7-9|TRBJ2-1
TGTGCCAGCAGCTTAGTACTAGCGGGAGCCAATGAGCAGTTCTTC
CASSLVLAGANEQFF
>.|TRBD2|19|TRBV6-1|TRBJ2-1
TGTGCCAGCAGTGGACGGACTAGCGGGAGGGCTAGCTCCTACAATGAGCAGTTCTTC
CASSGRTSGRASSYNEQFF
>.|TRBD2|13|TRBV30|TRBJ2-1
TGTGCCTGGAGACTAGCGGGAGTCGATGAGCAGTTCTTC
CAWRLAGVDEQFF
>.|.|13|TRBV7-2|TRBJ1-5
TGTGCCAGCAGCTTAGGTTCGGAACAGCCCCAGCATTTT
CASSLGSEQPQHF
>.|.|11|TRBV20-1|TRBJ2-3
TGCAGTGCCGCGGTCCGGAACCAGAAGTATTTT
CSAAVRNQKYF
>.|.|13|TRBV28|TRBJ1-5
TGTGCCAGCAGCCCCGCTGGGCTTCAGCCCCAGCATTTT
CASSPAGLQPQHF
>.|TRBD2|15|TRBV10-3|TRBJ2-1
TGTGCCACCGCTGCTGGGACTAGCGGGAGGAATGAGCAGTTCTTC
CATAAGTSGRNEQFF
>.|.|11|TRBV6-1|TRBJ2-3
TGTGCCAGCACCTTGAGGGATACGCAGTATTTT
CASTLRDTQYF
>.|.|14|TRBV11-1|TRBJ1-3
TGTGCCAGCAGCTTAGCGGATCCCTCGGACACCATATATTTT
CASSLADPSDTIYF
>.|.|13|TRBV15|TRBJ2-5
TGTGCCACCAGCAGAGATGTCGGGGAGACCCAGTACTTC
CATSRDVGETQYF
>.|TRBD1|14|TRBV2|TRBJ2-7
TGTGCCAGCAGCGAGGGGACAGGGTTGAACGAGCAGTACTTC
CASSEGTGLNEQYF
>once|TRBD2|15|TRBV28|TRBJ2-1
TGTGCCAACCCTGGGGGGGGAGGCCTGGGGCATGAGCAGTTCTTC
CANPGGGGLGHEQFF
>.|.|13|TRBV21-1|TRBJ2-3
TGTGCCAGCAGTCCTATAGCGCAAGATACGCAGTATTTT
CASSPIAQDTQYF
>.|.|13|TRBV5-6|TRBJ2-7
TGTGCCAGCAGCTTCGGACAGTCCTACGAGCAGTACTTC
CASSFGQSYEQYF
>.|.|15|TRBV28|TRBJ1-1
TGTGCCAGCAGTTCCCATCGGGGGGGGGTAGGTGAAGCTTTCTTT
CASSSHRGGVGEAFF
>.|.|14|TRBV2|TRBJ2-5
TGTGCCAGCAGGCCGACTAGGGGGTGGGAGACCCAGTACTTC
CASRPTRGWETQYF
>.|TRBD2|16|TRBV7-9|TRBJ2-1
TGTGCCAGCAGCCCCCCAGCGGGAGAAACCTACAATGAGCAGTTCTTC
CASSPPAGETYNEQFF
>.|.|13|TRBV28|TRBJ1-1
TGTGCCAGCAGTTTGCAGATGAACACTGAAGCTTTCTTT
CASSLQMNTEAFF
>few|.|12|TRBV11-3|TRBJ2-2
TGTGCCAGCAGCCCTTGGAACGGGGAGCTGTTTTTT
CASSPWNGELFF
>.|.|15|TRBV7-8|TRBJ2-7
TGTGCCAGCAGCTCCCCACGCGGGAATCCCTACGAGCAGTACTTC
CASSSPRGNPYEQYF
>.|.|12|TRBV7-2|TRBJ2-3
TGTGCCAGCAGCGCCGGACGGGATACGCAGTATTTT
CASSAGRDTQYF
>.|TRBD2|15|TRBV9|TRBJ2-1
TGTGCCAGCAGCGGGGGACTAGCGGTTTACAATGAGCAGTTCTTC
CASSGGLAVYNEQFF
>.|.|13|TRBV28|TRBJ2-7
TGTGCCAGCAGTTTATTGGCGGAATACGAGCAGTACTTC
CASSLLAEYEQYF
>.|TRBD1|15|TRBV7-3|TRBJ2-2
TGTGCCAGCAGCTCACCCGGACAGGGGGCCGGGGAGCTGTTTTTT
CASSSPGQGAGELFF
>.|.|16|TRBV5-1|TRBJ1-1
TGCGCCAGCAGCTTGGTGGGTGGAGGGCCGAACACTGAAGCTTTCTTT
CASSLVGGGPNTEAFF
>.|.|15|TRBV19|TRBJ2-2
TGTGCCAGTAGGAAACGAGGGACGAACACCGGGGAGCTGTTTTTT
CASRKRGTNTGELFF
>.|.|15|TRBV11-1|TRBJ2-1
TGTGCCAGCAGCTCCCGACAGATGGTTTACAATGAGCAGTTCTTC
CASSSRQMVYNEQFF
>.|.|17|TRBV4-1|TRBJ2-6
TGCGCCAGCAGCCAAGCACCCGGACAATCTGGGGCCAACGTCCTGACTTTC
CASSQAPGQSGANVLTF
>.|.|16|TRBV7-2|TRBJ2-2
TGTGCCAGCAGCTTATCCCCTTCTGCCAACACCGGGGAGCTGTTTTTT
CASSLSPSANTGELFF
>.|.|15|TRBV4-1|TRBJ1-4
TGCGCCAGCAGCCAAGAGGGGCAGGGAAATGAAAAACTGTTTTTT
CASSQEGQGNEKLFF
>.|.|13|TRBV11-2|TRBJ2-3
TGTGCCAGCAGTTTCGGGACCGGGGATACGCAGTATTTT
CASSFGTGDTQYF
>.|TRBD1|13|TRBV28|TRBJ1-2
TGTGCCAGCAGTCCCCAGGGGGACTATGGCTACACCTTC
CASSPQGDYGYTF
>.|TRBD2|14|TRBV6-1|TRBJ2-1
TGTGCCAGCACACCCAGCGGGAATTACAATGAGCAGTTCTTC
CASTPSGNYNEQFF
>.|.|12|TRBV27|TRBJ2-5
TGTGCCAGCAGAGGGCCGGGAGAGACCCAGTACTTC
CASRGPGETQYF
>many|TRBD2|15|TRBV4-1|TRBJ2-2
TGCGCCTCCCGGGGGGCGGGAGGGCCTGACGGGGAGCTGTTTTTT
CASRGAGGPDGELFF